The sequence of this T cell receptor (beta chain) was determined in a study of blood T cell repertoires in COVID-19. CDR3 length equals 15 residues. Deletions cut 0 bases from V and 0 bases from J, with 9 bases between. The V gene's germline CDR1 is SGDLS and CDR2 YYNGEE. Sequencing was performed with immunoSEQ multiplex PCR; in TCRdb, only in-frame clones are kept and a portion is missing. The sample gives 200,000 or so clones, 70% to 90% of which show up once; less than 4.5% is in the top ten. Sequenced input: PBMCs or T cells enriched from blood (not recorded which). This receptor was identified in a middle-aged woman with acute COVID-19. The gene calls are TRBV9 and TRBJ1-1, with D hard to call. DNA of the CDR3: TGTGCCAGCAGCGTAGCAGGCCAGTTGAACACTGAAGCTTTCTTT. Translating it yields CASSVAGQLNTEAFF.